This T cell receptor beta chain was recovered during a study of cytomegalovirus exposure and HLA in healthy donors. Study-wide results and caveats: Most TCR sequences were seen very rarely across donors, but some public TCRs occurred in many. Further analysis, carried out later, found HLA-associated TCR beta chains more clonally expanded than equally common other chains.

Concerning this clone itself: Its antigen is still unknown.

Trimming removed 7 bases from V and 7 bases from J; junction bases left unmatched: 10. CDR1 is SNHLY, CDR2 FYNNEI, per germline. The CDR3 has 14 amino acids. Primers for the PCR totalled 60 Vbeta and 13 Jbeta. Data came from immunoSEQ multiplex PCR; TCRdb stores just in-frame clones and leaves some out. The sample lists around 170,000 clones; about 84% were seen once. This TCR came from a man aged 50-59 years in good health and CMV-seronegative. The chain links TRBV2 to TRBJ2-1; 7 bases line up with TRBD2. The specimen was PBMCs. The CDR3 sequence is CASNQPGGVNEQFF. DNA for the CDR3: TGTGCCAGCAACCAGCCGGGGGGAGTAAATGAGCAGTTCTTC.